The clone carrying this T cell receptor beta chain was recorded a few times. As handled by the study authors: Reference gene primer amplification gave estimated nucleated cell counts. This table comes from immunoSEQ multiplex PCR, and its TCRdb copy is limited to in-frame clones, with some not included. V and J calls and clone size are given by that table; D and trimming were obtained from the DNA. In the table there are approximately 210,000 clones, 76% of which are singletons. The data stem from a study of blood T cell repertoires in COVID-19. Across the whole study: Specimens from acute and convalescent COVID-19 originated in the United States, Italy and Spain.

Researchers sorted participants into cohorts using their self-reported clinical history. The CDR3 length is 15 residues. V gave up 4 bases and J gave up 3 bases, with 13 bases separating them. The V gene's germline CDR1 is KGHSH and CDR2 LQKENI. The J gene is TRBJ1-3, the V gene TRBV18; D might be TRBD1 (6 bases). Sequenced material: PBMCs or T cells enriched from blood (not recorded which). This TCR came from a woman between 45 and 60 years old with acute COVID-19. CDR3 in DNA: TGTGCCAGCTCACTTTCCGGGACACGTGGAAACACCATATATTTT. Its protein is CASSLSGTRGNTIYF.